This record looks at one T cell receptor beta chain sequence and its context. This sample was taken from a study of shared T cell receptors in the human thymus. CDR3 length equals 12 residues. Germline V lookup: CDR1 SGHRS, CDR2 YFSETQ. V shed 5 bases and J shed 7 bases, with 12 bases lying between them. The repertoire was sequenced with immunoSEQ multiplex PCR; TCRdb's copy has only in-frame clones and lacks some. The table shows over 450,000 clones, with 75% to 85% occurring only once. The same data also went into a second study, on human thymus T cells. As that study records: Thymic tissue was derived from resections collected during corrective heart surgery.

The rearrangement uses TRBV5-1 and TRBJ1-2; D not certain. The sequenced material came from thymocytes. This TCR derives from a boy younger than two with a congenital heart defect. The CDR3 DNA reads as TGCGCCAGCAGGGGAGTCTCAGGTGGCTACACCTTC. It specifies CASRGVSGGYTF.